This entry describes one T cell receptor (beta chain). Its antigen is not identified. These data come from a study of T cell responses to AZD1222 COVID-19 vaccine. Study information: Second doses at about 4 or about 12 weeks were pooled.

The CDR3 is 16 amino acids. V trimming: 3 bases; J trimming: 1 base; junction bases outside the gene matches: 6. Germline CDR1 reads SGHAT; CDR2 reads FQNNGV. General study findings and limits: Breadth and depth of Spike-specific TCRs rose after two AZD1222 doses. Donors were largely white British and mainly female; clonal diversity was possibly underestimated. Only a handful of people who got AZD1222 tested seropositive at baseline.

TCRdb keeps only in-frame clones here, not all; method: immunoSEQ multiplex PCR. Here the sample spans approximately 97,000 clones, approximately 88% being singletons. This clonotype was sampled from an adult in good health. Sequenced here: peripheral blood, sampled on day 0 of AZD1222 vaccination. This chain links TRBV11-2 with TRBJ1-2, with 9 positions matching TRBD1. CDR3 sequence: CASSLAGQGINYGYTF. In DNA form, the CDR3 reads TGTGCCAGCAGCTTGGCTGGACAGGGGATTAACTATGGCTACACCTTC.